Included here is one T cell receptor beta chain sequence, with context. Its binding antigen is unknown. The input lacks base qualities; no much larger clone sits a single base away. The sequencer listed for this sample is Illumina NovaSeq 6000. TCRalpha and TCRbeta cDNA libraries were constructed by 5'RACE with constant-segment primers, with sample barcodes and unique molecular identifiers being introduced. RNA was extracted from every sample with Trizol reagent. Amplification of the libraries took two PCR steps, and the second step added a second sample barcode plus Illumina TruSeq adapters. Sequencing of libraries was performed on an Illumina NovaSeq with 2 x 150 bp paired-end reads. Processing in the source paper ran as follows. Reads were demultiplexed and collapsed into UMI-guided consensus sequences with migec v1.2.7. Using mixcr v2.1.11, UMI consensuses were aligned to TRA and TRB V and J templates and then assembled into clonotypes. A clonotype was counted as expanded or contracted only when both edgeR and NoisET called the clonotype significant, with the noise models trained on biological replicates. For edgeR calls, a false discovery rate-adjusted p below 0.01 and a log2 fold-change threshold of 1 were applied. As an exploratory analysis of dynamics, PCA with hierarchical clustering was applied to max-normalized trajectories of the 1000 most abundant clonotypes. The CD4 or CD8 phenotype of responding clones was assigned using the separately sequenced CD4+ and CD8+ repertoires. TCRdb reworked the public reads: Q25 trimming with fastp, MiXCR clone assembly, productive beta chains retained. Rows are unified per CDR3 protein, each entry keeping the most common DNA and genes. The V and J calls and clone size come from TCRdb's table, not from the authors' own analysis. The sample profile shows over 400,000 distinct CDR3 sequences; 20% to 30% of them were found once. The ten largest make up around 13% of the sample.

The germline V gene encodes CDR1 SGHRS and CDR2 YFSETQ. The germline ends are 16 bases apart after V is trimmed by 2 bases and J by 2 bases. From the cysteine up to the phenylalanine, the CDR3 has a length of 16 residues. The CDR3 DNA has 48 bases and is translated from base 1. Ficoll-Paque density gradient centrifugation was used to isolate PBMCs. The data are from a study of T-cell memory formation after mild COVID-19 (dated by TCRdb to about 2021). Looking at the study overall: TCR sequence clusters from the two donors were found to be largely donor specific. T-cell clones expanding and contracting after mild COVID-19 in a couple of donors were tracked by longitudinal TCRalpha and TCRbeta repertoire sequencing. The cohort comprised two young, previously healthy adult volunteers, one female and one male.

Broader findings and caveats from the paper: SARS-CoV-2 specificity of the second-wave clones peaking on day 37 was not confirmed. Some responding clones were detected in pre-infection memory, which suggested that pre-existing cross-reactive memory T cells had joined the SARS-CoV-2 response. Clones contracting from day 15 to 85 had balanced CD4/CD8 phenotypes, while a second wave expanding from day 15 to 37 was biased towards CD4+. Contracting CD4+ clones were located mainly in the CM and EM memory subsets, whereas CD8+ clones were found to be enriched in EMRA. The study covered only two mild cases, and larger cohorts including severe cases with pre-infection samples were considered necessary.

This TCR derives from an adult woman who had mild COVID-19 (a few samples of this study predate the infection). The sample titles of this study are shuffled in the database, so cell type and time point are left out; the donor was told from shared clones. The rearrangement joined TRBV5-1 to TRBJ2-5; D gene: possibly TRBD2, on 6 matching bases. Sequencing input: PBMCs or a T cell subset sorted from them (not recorded which). Here is the DNA: TGCGCCAGCAGCTTAGAGGGGCGGAGGGGTCAAGAGACCCAGTACTTC. Its translation reads: CASSLEGRRGQETQYF.